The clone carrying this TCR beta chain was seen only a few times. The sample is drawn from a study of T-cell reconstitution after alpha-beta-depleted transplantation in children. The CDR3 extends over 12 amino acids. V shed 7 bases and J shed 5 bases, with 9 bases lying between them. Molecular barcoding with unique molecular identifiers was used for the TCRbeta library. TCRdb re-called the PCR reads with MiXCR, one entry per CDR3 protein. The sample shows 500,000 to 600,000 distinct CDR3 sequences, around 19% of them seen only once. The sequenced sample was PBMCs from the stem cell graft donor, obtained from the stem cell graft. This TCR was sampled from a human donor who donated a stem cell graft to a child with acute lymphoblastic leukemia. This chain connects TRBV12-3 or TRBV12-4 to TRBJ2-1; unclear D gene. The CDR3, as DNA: TGTGCCAGCACCCCTCGAGACAATGAGCAGTTCTTC. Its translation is CASTPRDNEQFF.